One and the same sample provided the 2 T cell receptor beta chains below, sequenced in a study of cytomegalovirus exposure and HLA in healthy donors. PCR amplification relied on 60 Vbeta primers (plus 13 Jbeta primers). The table came from immunoSEQ multiplex PCR; TCRdb's copy has only in-frame clones and leaves some out. This table has about 110,000 clones, roughly 73% appearing once. The sample comprised PBMCs. These TCRs come from a woman in her thirties in good health and CMV-seronegative.

CDR3 coding DNA: TGCGCCAGCAGCCGGGAGCGATTTAGCAATCAGCCCCAGCATTTT. Translated: CASSRERFSNQPQHF. V and J are TRBV4-1 and TRBJ1-5; no clear D. CDR1 is MGHRA, CDR2 YSYEKL, per germline. The CDR3 is made up of 15 amino acids. Trimming took 4 bases from V and 0 from J, leaving 10 bases between them.

The chain combines TRBV29-1 with TRBJ1-1; perhaps TRBD1 as D (5 bases). Trimming removed 2 bases at V and 9 bases at J, with 25 bases between. This CDR3 comprises 16 residues. CDR1 and CDR2 (germline): SQVTM, ANQGSEA. The CDR3 DNA sequence: TGCAGCGTTGAACCGATACCGGATACAGGAACCCCCCAAGCTTTCTTT. Translation gives CSVEPIPDTGTPQAFF.